Many counts were recorded for the clone carrying this T cell receptor beta chain. Its target is not known. This record comes from a study of identical twins. Notes on the study in general: These conclusions were based on statistical analysis (cross-sectional, not following the same donors). With beta out-of-frame sequences, excess sharing by twins was weaker.

The cDNA had a unique molecular identifier and a template-switch universal primer site. Each CDR3 protein gets one entry after TCRdb re-called the 5' RACE reads with MiXCR. The table records 500,000 to 600,000 distinct CDR3 sequences, roughly a fifth of them present only once. V was cut by 0 bases and J by 9 bases, with 11 bases left in between. CDR3 length equals 13 residues. Germline V lookup: CDR1 ENHRY, CDR2 SYGVKD. Separately, the same data were catalogued under a study of T cells expressing NK-cell markers. That report notes: The authors sequenced eight donors, of whom seven were HCMV-seropositive and one was seronegative.

The sample was CD4+ T cells sorted from blood. The chain couples TRBV10-3 to TRBJ1-2; D perhaps matches TRBD1 (5 bases). The source of this sequence is a woman between 18 and 30 years old in good health. This chain's CDR3 is CAISESKGASYTF. CDR3 bases: TGTGCCATCAGTGAGTCGAAAGGGGCCAGCTACACCTTC.